The sequence of this T cell receptor (beta chain) was determined in a study of T cell changes during pregnancy in multiple sclerosis. Generated by immunoSEQ multiplex PCR, the TCRdb table keeps only in-frame clones and is missing some. The sample contains around 50,000 clones, more than 90% of which appear only once. Trimming took off 5 bases at V and 4 bases at J, with 14 bases between the two ends. This CDR3 contains 14 residues. Germline V gene sequence: CDR1 MNHNY, CDR2 SVGAGI (reference sequence). The sample was peripheral blood, taken after pregnancy. This clonotype originated in a female donor in good health, enrolled as a control in a pregnancy study. The chain links TRBV6-6 to TRBJ2-5; tentatively, D is TRBD1 (5 bases). The CDR3 spells CASSPRGVGETQYF. The DNA for the CDR3 is TGTGCCAGCAGTCCTAGGGGCGTTGGAGAGACCCAGTACTTC.